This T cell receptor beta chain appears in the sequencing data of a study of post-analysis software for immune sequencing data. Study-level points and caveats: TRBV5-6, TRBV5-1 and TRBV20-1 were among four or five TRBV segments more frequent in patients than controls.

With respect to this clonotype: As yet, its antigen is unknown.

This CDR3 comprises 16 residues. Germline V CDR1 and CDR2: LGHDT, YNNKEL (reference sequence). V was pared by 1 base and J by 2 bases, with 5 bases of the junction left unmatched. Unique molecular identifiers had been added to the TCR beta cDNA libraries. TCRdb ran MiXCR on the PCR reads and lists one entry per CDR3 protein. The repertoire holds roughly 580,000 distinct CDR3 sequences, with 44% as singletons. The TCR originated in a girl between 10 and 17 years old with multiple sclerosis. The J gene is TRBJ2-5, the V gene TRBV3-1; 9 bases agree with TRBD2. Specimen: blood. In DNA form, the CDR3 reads TGTGCCAGCAGCCAAGGTGGCGGGAGGGTGCAAGAGACCCAGTACTTC. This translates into CASSQGGGRVQETQYF.